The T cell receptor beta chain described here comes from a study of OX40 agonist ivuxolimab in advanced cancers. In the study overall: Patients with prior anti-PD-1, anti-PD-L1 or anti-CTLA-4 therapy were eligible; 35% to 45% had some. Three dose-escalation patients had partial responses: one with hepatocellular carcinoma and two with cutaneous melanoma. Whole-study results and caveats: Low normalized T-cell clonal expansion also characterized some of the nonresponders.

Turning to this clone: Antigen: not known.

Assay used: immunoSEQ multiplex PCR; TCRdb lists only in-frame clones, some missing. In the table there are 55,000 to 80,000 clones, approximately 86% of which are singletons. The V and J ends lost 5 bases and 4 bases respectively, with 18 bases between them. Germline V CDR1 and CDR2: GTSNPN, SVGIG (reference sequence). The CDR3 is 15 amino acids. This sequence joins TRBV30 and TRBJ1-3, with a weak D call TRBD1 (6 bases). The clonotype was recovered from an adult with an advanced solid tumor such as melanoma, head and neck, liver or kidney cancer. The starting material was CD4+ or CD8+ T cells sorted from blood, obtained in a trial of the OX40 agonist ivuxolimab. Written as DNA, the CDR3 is TGTGCCTGGGAAGGTACAGGGTTGGCAGGAAACACCATATATTTT. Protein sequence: CAWEGTGLAGNTIYF.